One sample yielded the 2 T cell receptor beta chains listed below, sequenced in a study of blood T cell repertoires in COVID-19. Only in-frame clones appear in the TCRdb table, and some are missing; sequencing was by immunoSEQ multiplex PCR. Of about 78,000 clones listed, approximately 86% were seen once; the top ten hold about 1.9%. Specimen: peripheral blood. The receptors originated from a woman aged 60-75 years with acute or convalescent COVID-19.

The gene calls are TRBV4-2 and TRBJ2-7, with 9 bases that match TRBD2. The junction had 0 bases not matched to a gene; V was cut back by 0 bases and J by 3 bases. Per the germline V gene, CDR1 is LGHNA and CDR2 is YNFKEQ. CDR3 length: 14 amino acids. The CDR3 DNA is TGTGCCAGCAGCCAAGATAGCGGGAGCTACGAGCAGTACTTC. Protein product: CASSQDSGSYEQYF.

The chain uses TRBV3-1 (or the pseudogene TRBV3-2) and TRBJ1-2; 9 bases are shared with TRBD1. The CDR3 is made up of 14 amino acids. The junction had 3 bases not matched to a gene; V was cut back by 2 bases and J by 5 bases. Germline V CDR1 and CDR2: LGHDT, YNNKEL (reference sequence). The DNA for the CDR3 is TGTGCCAGCAGCCAACCCGACAGGGGGTATGGCTACACCTTC. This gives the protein CASSQPDRGYGYTF.